The entry that follows covers one TCR beta chain sequence. The sample belongs to a study of OX40 agonist ivuxolimab in advanced cancers. Assay: immunoSEQ multiplex PCR; the TCRdb copy retains only in-frame clones and omits some. The table has about 56,000 clones, about 90% seen once. The V and J ends lost 4 bases and 5 bases respectively, with 11 bases between them. Germline loops: CDR1 SGDLS, CDR2 YYNGEE. The CDR3 length is 13 residues. The sequences come from CD4+ or CD8+ T cells sorted from blood, collected in a trial of the OX40 agonist ivuxolimab. This TCR came from an adult with an advanced solid tumor such as melanoma, head and neck, liver or kidney cancer. The chain has TRBV9 and TRBJ2-3, with a tentative D call TRBD1 (6 bases). The CDR3 region is CASSSPQGDTQYF. CDR3 DNA sequence: TGTGCCAGCAGCAGTCCACAGGGAGATACGCAGTATTTT.